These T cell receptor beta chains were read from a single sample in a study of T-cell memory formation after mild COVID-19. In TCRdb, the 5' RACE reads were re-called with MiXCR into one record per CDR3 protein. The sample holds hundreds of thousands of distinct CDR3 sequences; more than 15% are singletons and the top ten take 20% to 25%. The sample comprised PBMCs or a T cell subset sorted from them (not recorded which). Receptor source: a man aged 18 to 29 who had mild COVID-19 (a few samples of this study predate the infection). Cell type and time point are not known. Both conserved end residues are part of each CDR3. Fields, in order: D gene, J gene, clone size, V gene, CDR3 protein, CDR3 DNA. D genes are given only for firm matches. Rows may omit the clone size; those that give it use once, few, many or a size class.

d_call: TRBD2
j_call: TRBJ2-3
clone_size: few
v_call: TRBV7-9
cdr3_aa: CARGTSGTDTQYF
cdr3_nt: TGTGCCAGGGGGACTAGCGGCACAGATACGCAGTATTTT

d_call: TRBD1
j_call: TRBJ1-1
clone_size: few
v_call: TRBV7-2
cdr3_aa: CASSSGQGMNTEAFF
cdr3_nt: TGTGCCAGCAGCTCCGGACAGGGGATGAACACTGAAGCTTTCTTT

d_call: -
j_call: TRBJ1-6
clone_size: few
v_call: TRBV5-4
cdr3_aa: CASSARTAGDSPLHF
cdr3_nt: TGTGCCAGCAGCGCACGGACGGCAGGGGATTCACCCCTCCACTTT

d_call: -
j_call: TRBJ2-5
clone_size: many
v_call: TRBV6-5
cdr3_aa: CASSYEGKSQETQYF
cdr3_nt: TGTGCCAGCAGTTACGAAGGGAAATCCCAAGAGACCCAGTACTTC

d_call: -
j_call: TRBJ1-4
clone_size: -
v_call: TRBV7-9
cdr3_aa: CASKRGSNEKLFF
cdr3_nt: TGTGCCAGCAAACGGGGGTCTAATGAAAAACTGTTTTTT

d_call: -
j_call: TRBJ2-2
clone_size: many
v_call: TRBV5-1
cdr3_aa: CASSLDRPNTGELFF
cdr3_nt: TGCGCCAGCAGCTTGGACAGACCGAACACCGGGGAGCTGTTTTTT

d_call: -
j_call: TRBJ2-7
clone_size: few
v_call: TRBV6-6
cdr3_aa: CASEAVESYEQYF
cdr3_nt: TGTGCCAGTGAAGCCGTGGAGAGCTACGAGCAGTACTTC

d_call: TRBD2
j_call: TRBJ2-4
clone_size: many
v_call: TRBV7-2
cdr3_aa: CASSFAGGRNIQYF
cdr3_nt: TGTGCCAGCAGCTTCGCGGGGGGGCGAAACATTCAGTACTTC

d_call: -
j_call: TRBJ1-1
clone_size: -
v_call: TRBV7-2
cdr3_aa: CASSLARRGAFF
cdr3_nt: TGTGCCAGCAGCTTAGCGCGGCGGGGAGCTTTCTTT

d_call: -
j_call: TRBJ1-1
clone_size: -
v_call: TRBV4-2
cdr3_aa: CASSQVGRQRVTEAFF
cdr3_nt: TGTGCCAGCAGCCAAGTCGGGCGCCAAAGGGTCACTGAAGCTTTCTTT

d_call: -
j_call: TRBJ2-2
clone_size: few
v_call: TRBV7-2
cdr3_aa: CASARFSVVGELFF
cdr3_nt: TGTGCCAGCGCAAGGTTTAGCGTGGTAGGGGAGCTGTTTTTT

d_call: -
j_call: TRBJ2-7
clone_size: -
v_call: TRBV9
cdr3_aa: CASSLRKSYEQYF
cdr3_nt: TGTGCCAGCAGCCTCCGTAAGAGTTACGAGCAGTACTTC

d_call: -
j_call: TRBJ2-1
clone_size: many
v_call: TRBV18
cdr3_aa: CASSPPSENEQFF
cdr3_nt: TGTGCCAGCTCACCGCCCTCGGAGAATGAGCAGTTCTTC

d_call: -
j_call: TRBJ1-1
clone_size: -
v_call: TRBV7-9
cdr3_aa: CASSLAATAFF
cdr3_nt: TGTGCCAGCAGCTTAGCCGCCACGGCTTTCTTT

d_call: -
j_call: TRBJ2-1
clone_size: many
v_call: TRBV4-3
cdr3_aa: CASSQERTGNEQFF
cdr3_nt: TGCGCCAGCAGCCAAGAGCGGACGGGCAATGAGCAGTTCTTC

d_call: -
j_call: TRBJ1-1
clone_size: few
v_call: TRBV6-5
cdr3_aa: CASRNRAEAFF
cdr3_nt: TGTGCCAGCAGAAACAGAGCTGAAGCTTTCTTT

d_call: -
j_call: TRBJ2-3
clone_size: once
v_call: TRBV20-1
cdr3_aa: CSAFPWGRGTDTQYF
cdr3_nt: TGCAGTGCCTTCCCCTGGGGCCGGGGCACAGATACGCAGTATTTT

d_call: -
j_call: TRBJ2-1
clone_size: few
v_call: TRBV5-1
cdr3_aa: CASKLTYNEQFF
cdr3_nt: TGCGCCAGCAAACTCACCTACAATGAGCAGTTCTTC

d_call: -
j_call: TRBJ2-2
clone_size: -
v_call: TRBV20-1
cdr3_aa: CSARDTGPGELFF
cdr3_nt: TGCAGTGCTAGAGATACGGGGCCCGGGGAGCTGTTTTTT

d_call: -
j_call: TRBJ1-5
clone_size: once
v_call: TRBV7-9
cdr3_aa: CASSPSGQPQHF
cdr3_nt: TGTGCCAGCAGCCCTAGCGGGCAGCCCCAGCATTTT

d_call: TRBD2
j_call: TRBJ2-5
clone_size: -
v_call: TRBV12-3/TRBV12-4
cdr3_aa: CASRSSLAGGIETQYF
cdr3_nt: TGTGCCAGCAGGTCGAGTCTAGCGGGGGGAATAGAGACCCAGTACTTC

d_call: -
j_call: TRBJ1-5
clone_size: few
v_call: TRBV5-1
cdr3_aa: CASSLTPGMARGQPQHF
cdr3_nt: TGCGCCAGCAGCTTGACCCCGGGTATGGCTCGAGGTCAGCCCCAGCATTTT

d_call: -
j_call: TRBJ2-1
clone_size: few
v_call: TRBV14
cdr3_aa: CASSQGRYNEQFF
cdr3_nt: TGTGCCAGCAGCCAAGGGAGATACAATGAGCAGTTCTTC

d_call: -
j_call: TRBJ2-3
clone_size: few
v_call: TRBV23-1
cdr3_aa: CASSPQPPGDTQYF
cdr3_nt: TGCGCCAGCAGTCCACAGCCGCCGGGGGATACGCAGTATTTT

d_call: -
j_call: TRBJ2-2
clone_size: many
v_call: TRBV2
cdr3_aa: CASSLLGALPGELFF
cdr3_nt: TGTGCCAGCAGCTTGCTCGGGGCCCTGCCCGGGGAGCTGTTTTTT

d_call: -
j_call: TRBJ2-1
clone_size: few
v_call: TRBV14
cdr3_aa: CASSQWSDNEQFF
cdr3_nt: TGTGCCAGCAGCCAATGGTCGGACAATGAGCAGTTCTTC

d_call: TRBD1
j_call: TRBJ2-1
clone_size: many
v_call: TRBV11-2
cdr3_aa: CASSFQGARGNEQFF
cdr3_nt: TGTGCCAGCAGCTTCCAGGGGGCGAGGGGCAATGAGCAGTTCTTC

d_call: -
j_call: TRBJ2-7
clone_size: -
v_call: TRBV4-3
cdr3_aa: CASSQVGYSYEQYF
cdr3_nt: TGCGCCAGCAGCCAAGTGGGCTACTCCTACGAGCAGTACTTC

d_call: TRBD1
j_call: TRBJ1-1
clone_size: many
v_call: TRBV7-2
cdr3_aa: CASSFRWTGMNTEAFF
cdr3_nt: TGTGCCAGCAGCTTTCGGTGGACAGGGATGAACACTGAAGCTTTCTTT

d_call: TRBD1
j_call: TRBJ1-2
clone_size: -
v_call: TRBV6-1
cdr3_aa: CASSPRTGQGGYGYTF
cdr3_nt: TGTGCCAGCAGTCCGAGGACAGGCCAGGGGGGCTATGGCTACACCTTC

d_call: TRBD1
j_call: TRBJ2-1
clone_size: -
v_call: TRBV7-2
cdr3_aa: CASSRDRGAGNEQFF
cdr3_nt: TGTGCCAGCAGCCGCGACAGGGGGGCCGGCAATGAGCAGTTCTTC

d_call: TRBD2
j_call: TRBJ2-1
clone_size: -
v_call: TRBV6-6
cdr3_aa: CASSTGGAGGGTEQFF
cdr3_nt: TGTGCCAGCAGTACCGGCGGGGCGGGGGGTGGAACTGAGCAGTTCTTC

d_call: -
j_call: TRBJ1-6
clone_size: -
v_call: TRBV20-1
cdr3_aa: CSARLMRRANSPLHF
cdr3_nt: TGCAGTGCTAGACTTATGAGGCGGGCTAATTCACCCCTCCACTTT

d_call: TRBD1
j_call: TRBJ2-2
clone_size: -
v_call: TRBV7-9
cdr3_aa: CASSLSYRGRNTGELFF
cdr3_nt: TGTGCCAGCAGCTTGAGTTACAGGGGGAGGAACACCGGGGAGCTGTTTTTT

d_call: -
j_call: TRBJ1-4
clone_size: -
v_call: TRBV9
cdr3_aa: CASSVGTTTTEKLFF
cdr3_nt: TGTGCCAGCAGCGTAGGGACAACAACTACTGAAAAACTGTTTTTT

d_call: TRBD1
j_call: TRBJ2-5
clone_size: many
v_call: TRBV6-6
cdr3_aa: CASSYRGLETQYF
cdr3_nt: TGTGCCAGCAGTTACAGGGGGCTGGAGACCCAGTACTTC

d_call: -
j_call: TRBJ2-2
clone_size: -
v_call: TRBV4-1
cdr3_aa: CASSPPGFGGELFF
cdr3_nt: TGCGCCAGCAGCCCCCCGGGCTTTGGCGGGGAGCTGTTTTTT

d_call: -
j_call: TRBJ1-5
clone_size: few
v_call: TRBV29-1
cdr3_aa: CSAGEVGQPQHF
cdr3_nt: TGCAGCGCCGGAGAGGTAGGTCAGCCCCAGCATTTT

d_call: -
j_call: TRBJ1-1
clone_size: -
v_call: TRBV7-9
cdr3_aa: CASSLWQKEAFF
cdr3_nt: TGTGCCAGCAGCTTGTGGCAGAAGGAAGCTTTCTTT

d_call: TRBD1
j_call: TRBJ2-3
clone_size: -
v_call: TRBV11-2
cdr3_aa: CASSLVYRGGTDTQYF
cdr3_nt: TGTGCCAGCAGCTTAGTGTACAGGGGCGGCACAGATACGCAGTATTTT